The T cell receptor beta chain described here comes from a study of T-cell reconstitution after alpha-beta-depleted transplantation in children. This clonotype was seen at least ten times. Antigen: not known. Notes on the study in general: Alpha-beta T cells present about two months after transplant were reported to originate from several hundred expanded graft clones. When one year had passed after transplant, most T-cell counts and diversity came from newly produced T cells.

Preparation of the TCRbeta library used unique molecular identifiers. TCRdb used MiXCR to reprocess the PCR reads, holding one entry per CDR3 protein. The sample has around 300,000 distinct CDR3 sequences; nearly 8% are singletons. V dropped 3 bases and J dropped 7 bases, with 15 bases sitting between them. Per germline, CDR1 DFQATT and CDR2 SNEGSKA (reference sequence). This CDR3 has 14 amino acids. This TCR was recovered from a female patient younger than 10 who had a stem cell transplant for Fanconi anemia, so the T cells may come from the graft donor. Sample: peripheral blood, taken 360 days after TCRalphabeta/CD19-depleted stem cell transplant. The V and J genes are TRBV20-1 and TRBJ2-2; D uncertain. CDR3 nucleotides: TGCAGTGCTAGGTTAGGAGCTCCATACGGGGAGCTGTTTTTT. This codes for CSARLGAPYGELFF.